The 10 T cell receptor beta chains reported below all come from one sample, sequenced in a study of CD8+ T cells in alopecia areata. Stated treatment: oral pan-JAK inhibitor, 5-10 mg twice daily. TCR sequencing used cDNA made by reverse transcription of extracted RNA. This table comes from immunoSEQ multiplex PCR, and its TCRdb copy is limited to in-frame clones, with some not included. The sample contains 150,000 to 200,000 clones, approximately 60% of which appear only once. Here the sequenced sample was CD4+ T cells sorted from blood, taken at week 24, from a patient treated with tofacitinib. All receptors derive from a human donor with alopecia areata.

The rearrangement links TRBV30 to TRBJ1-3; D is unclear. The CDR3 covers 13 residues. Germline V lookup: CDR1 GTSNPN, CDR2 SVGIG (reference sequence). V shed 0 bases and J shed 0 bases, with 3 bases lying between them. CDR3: CAWSVSSGNTIYF. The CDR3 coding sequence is TGTGCCTGGAGTGTTTCCTCTGGAAACACCATATATTTT.

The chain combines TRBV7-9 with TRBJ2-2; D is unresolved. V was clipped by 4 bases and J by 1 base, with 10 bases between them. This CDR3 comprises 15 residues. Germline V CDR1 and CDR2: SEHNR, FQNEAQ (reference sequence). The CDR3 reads CASSSTPRNTGELFF. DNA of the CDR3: TGTGCCAGCAGCTCAACGCCAAGGAACACCGGGGAGCTGTTTTTT. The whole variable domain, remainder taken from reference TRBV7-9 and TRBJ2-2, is DTGVSQNPRHKITKRGQNVTFRCDPISEHNRLYWYRQTLGQGPEFLTYFQNEAQLEKSRLLSDRFSAERPKGSFSTLEIQRTEQGDSAMYLCASSSTPRNTGELFFGEGSRLTVL.

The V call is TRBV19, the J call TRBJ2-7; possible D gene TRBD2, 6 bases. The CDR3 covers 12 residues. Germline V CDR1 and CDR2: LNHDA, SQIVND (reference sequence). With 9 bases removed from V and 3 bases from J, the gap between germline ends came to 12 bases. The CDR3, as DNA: TGTGCCAGCCACGGGCGGGACTACGAGCAGTACTTC. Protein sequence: CASHGRDYEQYF.

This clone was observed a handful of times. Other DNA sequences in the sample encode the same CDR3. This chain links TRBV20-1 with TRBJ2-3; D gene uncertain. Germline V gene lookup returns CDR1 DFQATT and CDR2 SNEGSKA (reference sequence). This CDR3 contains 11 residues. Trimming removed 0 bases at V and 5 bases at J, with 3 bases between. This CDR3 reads CSAREVDTQYF. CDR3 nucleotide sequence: TGCAGTGCTAGAGAAGTAGATACGCAGTATTTT.

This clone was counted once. The CDR3 bases are TGTGCCAGCAGTCAGAAGGGACAGGTTAGGACACCCCTCCACTTT. The encoded protein is CASSQKGQVRTPLHF. The chain joins TRBV27 to TRBJ1-6; 8 bases agree with TRBD1. Germline lookup yields CDR1 MNHEY and CDR2 SMNVEV (reference sequence). Trimming took 5 bases from V and 11 from J; bases not matched to a gene: 11. This CDR3 contains 15 residues.

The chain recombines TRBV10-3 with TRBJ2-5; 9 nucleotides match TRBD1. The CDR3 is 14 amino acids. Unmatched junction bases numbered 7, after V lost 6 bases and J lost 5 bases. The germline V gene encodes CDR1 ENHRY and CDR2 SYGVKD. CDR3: CAISRDRVGETQYF. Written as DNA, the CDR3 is TGTGCCATCAGCCGGGACAGGGTAGGCGAGACCCAGTACTTC.

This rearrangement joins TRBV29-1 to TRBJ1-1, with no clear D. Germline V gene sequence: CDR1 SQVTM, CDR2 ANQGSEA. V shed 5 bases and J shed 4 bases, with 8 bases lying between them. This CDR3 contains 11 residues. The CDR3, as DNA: TGCAGCGTTACACTAATCACTGAAGCTTTCTTT. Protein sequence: CSVTLITEAFF.

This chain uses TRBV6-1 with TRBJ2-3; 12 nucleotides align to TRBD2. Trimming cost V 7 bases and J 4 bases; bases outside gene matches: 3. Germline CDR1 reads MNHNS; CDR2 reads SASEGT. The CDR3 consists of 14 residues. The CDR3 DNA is TGTGCCAGCATAACTAGCGGGGGGTCAGATACGCAGTATTTT. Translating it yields CASITSGGSDTQYF.

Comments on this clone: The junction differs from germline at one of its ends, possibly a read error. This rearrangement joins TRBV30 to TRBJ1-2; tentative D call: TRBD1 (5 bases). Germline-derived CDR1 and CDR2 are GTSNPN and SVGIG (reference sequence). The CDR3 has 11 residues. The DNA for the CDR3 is TGTGCCTGGACCCGAGGGACTTCGGGCTTCTTC. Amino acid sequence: CAWTRGTSGFF.

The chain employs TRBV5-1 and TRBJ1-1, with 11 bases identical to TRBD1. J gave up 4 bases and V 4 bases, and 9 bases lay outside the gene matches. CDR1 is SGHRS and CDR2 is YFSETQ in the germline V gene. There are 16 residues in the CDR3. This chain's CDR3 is CASSPGQGARGTEAFF. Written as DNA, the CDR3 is TGCGCCAGCAGCCCTGGACAGGGGGCGCGGGGCACTGAAGCTTTCTTT.